These 17 T cell receptor beta chains were all obtained from the same sample, sequenced in a study of blood T cell repertoires in COVID-19. Sequenced by immunoSEQ multiplex PCR; TCRdb stores in-frame clones only, minus some. The sample lists some 200,000 clones, roughly 85% occurring once. The sample taken for sequencing was peripheral blood. Every receptor here comes from a woman aged 65 to 85 with COVID-19, enrolled during active disease.

This rearrangement joins TRBV11-2 to TRBJ2-5; no reliable D call. CDR3 length equals 14 residues. The ends were cut back, 3 bases at V and 1 base at J, with 9 bases in the middle. Germline lookup yields CDR1 SGHAT and CDR2 FQNNGV. Here the CDR3 DNA reads TGTGCCAGCAGCTTTGCCCCGGGCCAAGAGACCCAGTACTTC. Translation: CASSFAPGQETQYF.

The chain joins TRBV11-2 to TRBJ2-1; perhaps TRBD2 as D (5 bases). Trimming pared 3 bases from V and 3 bases from J, leaving 12 bases between. Germline-derived CDR1 and CDR2 are SGHAT and FQNNGV. There are 15 residues in the CDR3. This chain's CDR3 is CASSLNAGIYNEQFF. CDR3 in DNA: TGTGCCAGCAGCTTGAATGCGGGTATCTACAATGAGCAGTTCTTC.

This sequence joins TRBV10-3 and TRBJ1-1; tentative D call: TRBD1 (6 bases). Germline assignment: CDR1 ENHRY and CDR2 SYGVKD. The V and J ends lost 4 bases and 8 bases respectively, with 8 bases between them. The CDR3 has 11 amino acids. The DNA for the CDR3 is TGTGCCATCAGTGGGACAGAAGAAGCTTTCTTT. Translated: CAISGTEEAFF.

The rearrangement links TRBV7-9 to TRBJ1-6; the D is unclear. There are 14 residues in the CDR3. The germline gives CDR1 SEHNR, CDR2 FQNEAQ (reference sequence). Trimming took off 3 bases at V and 8 bases at J, with 11 bases between the two ends. The DNA for the CDR3 is TGTGCCAGCAGCTTCAAGGCGGCTTATTCACCCCTCCACTTT. Residues: CASSFKAAYSPLHF.

This chain connects TRBV6-2 or TRBV6-3 to TRBJ2-5; TRBD1 agrees at 11 bases. Germline V gene sequence: CDR1 MNHEY, CDR2 SVGEGT. The CDR3 has 15 amino acids. After removal of 1 base from V and 4 bases from J, the junction contained 2 bases not matched to a gene. In DNA form, the CDR3 reads TGTGCCAGCAGTTACTGGGGACAGGGGGGAGAGACCCAGTACTTC. Translated, it gives CASSYWGQGGETQYF.

V gene TRBV14 combines with J gene TRBJ2-3; weak D call: TRBD1 (5 bases). Trimming took 2 bases from V and 0 from J, leaving 12 bases between them. This CDR3 is 16 amino acids long. CDR1 is SGHDN, CDR2 FVKESK, per germline. In nucleotides, the CDR3 is TGTGCCAGCAGCCAATTCAGGGAACCAAGCACAGATACGCAGTATTTT. Amino acids: CASSQFREPSTDTQYF.

V usage is TRBV7-2 and J usage is TRBJ1-2; tentatively, D is TRBD1 (5 bases). The CDR3 contains 15 residues. Germline V gene data show CDR1 as SGHTA and CDR2 as FQGNSA. Trimming removed 1 base at V and 1 base at J, with 10 bases between. The CDR3: CASSLEEGSNYGYTF. CDR3 coding DNA: TGTGCCAGCAGCTTAGAGGAGGGGAGTAACTATGGCTACACCTTC. Filled out from reference TRBV7-2 and TRBJ1-2, the complete variable domain reads GAGVSQSPSNKVTEKGKDVELRCDPISGHTALYWYRQSLGQGLEFLIYFQGNSAPDKSGLPSDRFSAERTGGSVSTLTIQRTQQEDSAVYLCASSLEEGSNYGYTFGSGTRLTVV.

CDR3 region: CASSRRDEQFF. The CDR3 DNA reads TGTGCCAGCAGTCGGAGGGATGAGCAGTTCTTC. V is TRBV21-1 and J is TRBJ2-1; the table's D call of TRBD2 was not tested on the DNA. TRBV21-1 is annotated as a pseudogene. The CDR3 loop spans 11 amino acids.

This clone occurred once. The chain carries TRBV28 and TRBJ2-7, with D possibly TRBD2 on 5 matching bases. The CDR3 loop spans 14 amino acids. Germline V CDR1 and CDR2: MDHEN, SYDVKM. Trimming stripped 6 bases from V and 1 base from J, with 13 bases between. CDR3 coding DNA: TGTGCCAGCAGGAACAAACTAGTTTCCTACGAGCAGTACTTC. The encoded protein is CASRNKLVSYEQYF.

The chain combines TRBV6-5 with TRBJ2-1, with TRBD2 matching over 7 bases. J lost 12 bases, V lost 2 bases, and 7 bases had no gene match. Germline CDR1 is MNHEY and CDR2 is SVGAGI. The length of the CDR3 is 13 residues. CDR3 DNA sequence: TGTGCCAGCAGTTACCGGCGGGAGAGTTGGCAGTTCTTC. Translated, it gives CASSYRRESWQFF.

The V gene is TRBV7-9, the J gene TRBJ1-2; 9 nucleotides align to TRBD1. Germline CDR1 and CDR2: SEHNR and FQNEAQ (reference sequence). Germline trimming cut 3 bases from V and 4 bases from J; bases unmatched to any gene: 6. CDR3 length equals 15 residues. The CDR3 loop reads CASSLDRGRGYGYTF. The CDR3 nucleotides are TGTGCCAGCAGCTTGGACAGGGGTCGGGGCTATGGCTACACCTTC.

This rearrangement joins TRBV2 to TRBJ2-3, with 8 bases identical to TRBD2. V dropped 3 bases and J dropped 5; count of bases not matched to a gene: 7. Germline V gene data show CDR1 as SNHLY and CDR2 as FYNNEI. This CDR3 region has 15 residues. The CDR3 DNA is TGTGCCAGCAGTGATAGGACTAGCAGTTTAGATACGCAGTATTTT. The encoded protein is CASSDRTSSLDTQYF.

V and J are TRBV9 and TRBJ1-4; TRBD1 is a possible D gene (5 bases). Deletions cut 2 bases from V and 5 bases from J, with 10 bases between. The germline CDR1 and CDR2 sequences are SGDLS and YYNGEE. The CDR3 loop spans 14 amino acids. CDR3 bases: TGTGCCAGCAGCGTGACAGTTCGGAATGAAAAACTGTTTTTT. It yields the protein CASSVTVRNEKLFF.

The V and J genes are TRBV7-2 and TRBJ1-1; D is possibly TRBD1 (5 bases). This CDR3 comprises 15 residues. V dropped 3 bases and J dropped 4 bases, with 15 bases sitting between them. Germline CDR1 and CDR2: SGHTA and FQGNSA. The CDR3 DNA sequence: TGTGCCAGCAGCTTTCCCATCGGGGGGAGCACTGAAGCTTTCTTT. It codes for CASSFPIGGSTEAFF.

The chain couples TRBV6-6 to TRBJ2-7, with a weak D call TRBD1 (6 bases). Between the trimmed V and J ends, which lost 6 bases and 6 bases, there was a span of 12 bases. Germline V gene sequence: CDR1 MNHNY, CDR2 SVGAGI (reference sequence). This CDR3 has 12 residues. The CDR3 protein is CASSGAGVEQYF. For the CDR3, the DNA is TGTGCCAGCAGCGGAGCAGGGGTCGAGCAGTACTTC.

V and J are TRBV4-2 and TRBJ2-7; the match to TRBD1 covers 9 bases. CDR3 size: 16 residues. Unmatched junction bases numbered 10, after V lost 3 bases and J lost 4 bases. Germline values: CDR1 LGHNA, CDR2 YNFKEQ. Here the CDR3 DNA reads TGTGCCAGCAGCCAGATTCCGGGACAGGGAATTTACGAGCAGTACTTC. Amino acids: CASSQIPGQGIYEQYF.

This chain connects TRBV6-1 to TRBJ1-4; no clear D. V gave up 4 bases and J gave up 0 bases, with 12 bases separating them. Germline loops: CDR1 MNHNS, CDR2 SASEGT. CDR3 size: 16 residues. In nucleotides, the CDR3 is TGTGCCAGCAGTGTAAGCTACCTTACAACTAATGAAAAACTGTTTTTT. The encoded protein is CASSVSYLTTNEKLFF.